This T cell receptor beta chain came from a study of CD8 T cells in Susac syndrome. The germline gives CDR1 MNHEY, CDR2 SMNVEV (reference sequence). V shed 7 bases and J 5 bases; nucleotides not matched to a gene: 9. This CDR3 is built from 15 residues. TCR beta sequencing was performed on blood CD8+ and CD4+ T cells. Through negative isolation, CD4+ and CD8+ T cells were obtained, while TEMRA cells were enriched using FACS. With respect to this clonotype: The antigen is not known.

General study points: The study recognized that the number of individuals in its TCR sequencing and HLA analysis was relatively small.

When the RNA was reverse transcribed, random hexamers were used with an input of about 0.5 to 1 ug. Coverage of TCR beta CDR3 amplification by immunoSEQ multiplex PCR extended to 54 Vbeta and 13 Jbeta. TCRdb redid the calling of the immunoSEQ multiplex PCR reads with MiXCR, one entry per CDR3 protein. The sample shows 250,000 to 300,000 distinct CDR3 sequences, approximately 81% of them seen only once. This clonotype originated in a human donor with multiple sclerosis. Material for sequencing was CD8+ T cells from PBMCs. The chain recombines TRBV27 with TRBJ2-5; 11 bases fit TRBD2. CDR3 in DNA: TGTGCCAGCATTTCCGGGACTAGCGGACGCGAGACCCAGTACTTC. Translated, it gives CASISGTSGRETQYF.